A single sample is the source of the 13 T cell receptor beta chains below, sequenced in a study of blood T cell repertoires in COVID-19. The repertoire was sequenced with immunoSEQ multiplex PCR; TCRdb's copy has only in-frame clones and lacks some. This table has around 200,000 clones, 85% appearing once. Sequencing used PBMCs or T cells enriched from blood (not recorded which). These receptors came from a middle-aged man who had recovered from COVID-19.

The rearrangement joins TRBV6-1 to TRBJ1-2, with 11 bases that match TRBD1. This CDR3 is built from 15 residues. Germline V gene data show CDR1 as MNHNS and CDR2 as SASEGT. V trimming: 2 bases; J trimming: 8 bases; junction bases outside the gene matches: 7. CDR3 bases: TGTGCCAGCAGTGAATATAGGACAGGGGGCTGGGGCTACACCTTC. Translated: CASSEYRTGGWGYTF.

The sample holds one count of this clone. The chain couples TRBV27 to TRBJ2-1; TRBD2 matches at 9 bases. The CDR3 loop spans 18 amino acids. V was pared by 8 bases and J by 3 bases, with 17 bases of the junction left unmatched. The V gene's germline CDR1 is MNHEY and CDR2 SMNVEV (reference sequence). CDR3 sequence reads: CASRAARTSEEIYNEQFF. The CDR3 DNA sequence: TGTGCCAGCCGTGCCGCTCGGACTAGCGAGGAGATCTACAATGAGCAGTTCTTC.

This chain connects TRBV5-1 to TRBJ2-5, with D uncertain. Trimming left V 4 bases short and J 2 bases short, with 9 bases between. Germline lookup yields CDR1 SGHRS and CDR2 YFSETQ. The CDR3 has 13 amino acids. The DNA of the CDR3 is TGCGCCAGCAGCGGCACCCCTCAAGAGACCCAGTACTTC. Amino acids: CASSGTPQETQYF.

This sequence joins TRBV30 and TRBJ1-1; D not certain. Germline assignment: CDR1 GTSNPN and CDR2 SVGIG (reference sequence). The CDR3 consists of 14 residues. The V end lost 6 bases, the J end lost 0 bases, and 14 bases lay between the germline ends. In DNA, the CDR3 is TGTGCCTGTTATTTGAGGGATATGAACACTGAAGCTTTCTTT. As protein: CACYLRDMNTEAFF.

The chain carries TRBV4-1 and TRBJ2-5, with D perhaps matching TRBD1 (6 bases). This CDR3 has 14 amino acids. Germline CDR1 MGHRA, CDR2 YSYEKL. V shed 1 base and J shed 4 bases, with 10 bases lying between them. The CDR3 protein is CASSQGLGGETQYF. CDR3 bases: TGCGCCAGCAGCCAAGGGCTAGGGGGAGAGACCCAGTACTTC.

This clone has more than one count but fewer than ten. The junction shows a germline mismatch at one end, possibly a read error. The chain joins TRBV7-9 to TRBJ1-2, with 8 bases aligning to TRBD1. The CDR3 has 16 amino acids. From germline, CDR1 is SEHNR and CDR2 FQNEAQ (reference sequence). This CDR3 reads CASSLGDRFSNYGYTF. The DNA of the CDR3 is TGTGCCAGCAGCTTAGGGGACAGGTTTTCGAACTACGGCTACACCTTC.

This chain links TRBV7-9 with TRBJ2-1; 10 bases match TRBD2. V gave up 2 bases and J gave up 8 bases; unmatched junction bases: 6. The germline V gene has CDR1 SEHNR and CDR2 FQNEAQ (reference sequence). This CDR3 comprises 15 residues. The CDR3 spells CASSLRSGRIDEQFF. CDR3 DNA: TGTGCCAGCAGCTTACGTAGCGGGAGGATCGATGAGCAGTTCTTC. Together with reference TRBV7-9 and TRBJ2-1, the CDR3 gives the full variable domain: DTGVSQNPRHKITKRGQNVTFRCDPISEHNRLYWYRQTLGQGPEFLTYFQNEAQLEKSRLLSDRFSAERPKGSFSTLEIQRTEQGDSAMYLCASSLRSGRIDEQFFGPGTRLTVL.

This sequence joins TRBV21-1 and TRBJ2-7; TRBD1, the table's D call, was not compared with the DNA. TRBV21-1 is listed as a pseudogene. The CDR3 is made up of 14 amino acids. The CDR3 DNA is TGTGCCAGCAGCAATTGCCAGGGCGCCTACGAGCAGTACTTC. Translating gives CASSNCQGAYEQYF.

This clone appeared a single time. This same CDR3 is encoded by further DNA sequences in the sample. The chain is built from TRBV6-5 and TRBJ1-1; 7 nucleotides match TRBD1. This CDR3 is 12 amino acids long. V gave up 6 bases and J gave up 6 bases; unmatched junction bases: 4. The germline gives CDR1 MNHEY, CDR2 SVGAGI. CDR3 sequence: CASRRQGSEAFF. CDR3 DNA sequence: TGTGCCAGCAGACGACAGGGTTCTGAAGCTTTCTTT.

This clone has a single count. The chain recombines TRBV5-4 with TRBJ1-2; 10 bases are shared with TRBD1. J was trimmed by 6 bases and V by 5 bases; bases with no gene match: 13. Germline CDR1 is SGHNT and CDR2 is YYREEE (reference sequence). The CDR3 totals 16 residues. CDR3 bases: TGTGCCAGCAGGGTGGGGTCGGGACAGGGGTTACATGGCTACACCTTC. Translating it yields CASRVGSGQGLHGYTF.

The chain is built from TRBV9 and TRBJ2-7, with TRBD1 matching over 7 bases. The germline gives CDR1 SGDLS, CDR2 YYNGEE. CDR3 length: 15 amino acids. Losses at the gene ends were 4 bases for V and 3 bases for J; bases not matched to a gene: 10. CDR3 loop: CASSPGTASRYEQYF. CDR3 DNA sequence: TGTGCCAGCAGCCCTGGGACAGCCTCCCGCTACGAGCAGTACTTC.

The rearrangement joins TRBV10-1 to TRBJ2-6, with D possibly being TRBD1 (6 bases). Germline V lookup: CDR1 WNHNN, CDR2 SYGVQD (reference sequence). CDR3 length: 18 residues. V lost 7 bases and J 3 bases, leaving 22 bases between the germline ends. The CDR3 sequence: CASTTNTGCALGANVLTF. In DNA form, the CDR3 reads TGCGCCAGCACAACTAATACAGGGTGTGCCCTTGGGGCCAACGTCCTGACTTTC.

This clone has a handful of counts. The CDR3 DNA reads TGTGCCAGCAGTTCGTATGTACAGGCTATCGATAGCAATCAGCCCCAGCATTTT. It specifies CASSSYVQAIDSNQPQHF. The chain uses TRBV28 and TRBJ1-5, with D perhaps TRBD1 (5 bases). Germline CDR1 and CDR2: MDHEN and SYDVKM. V lost 4 bases and J lost 0, with 19 bases in between. The CDR3 runs 18 residues.